The present T cell receptor beta chain was sequenced within a study of blood T cell repertoires in COVID-19. Generated by immunoSEQ multiplex PCR, the TCRdb table keeps only in-frame clones and is missing some. The data contain 150,000 or so clones, 82% of them singletons. The germline V gene has CDR1 MNHEY and CDR2 SMNVEV (reference sequence). The CDR3 loop spans 14 amino acids. The ends lost 8 bases at V and 5 bases at J; junction bases unmatched: 8. The clonotype comes from a human donor with acute or convalescent COVID-19. The donor label of this sample is uncertain. The chain couples TRBV27 to TRBJ2-5, with 10 bases that match TRBD1. The sequenced sample was peripheral blood. The CDR3 nucleotides read TGTGCCAGCTGGCCGACAGGGGGCGGCGAGACCCAGTACTTC. Its protein is CASWPTGGGETQYF.